This passage covers 23 T cell receptor beta chains from one sample sequenced in a study of CD8+ T cells in alopecia areata. Regarding treatment: oral pan-JAK inhibitor, 5-10 mg twice daily. The sequencing template was cDNA reverse transcribed from extracted RNA. Sequencing was performed with immunoSEQ multiplex PCR; in TCRdb, only in-frame clones are kept and a portion is missing. The sample carries fewer than 250,000 clones, less than 65% recorded once. The material was CD4+ T cells sorted from blood, obtained at week 4, from a patient treated with tofacitinib. The source of these receptors is a human donor with alopecia areata.

This clone was detected only a few times. The chain uses TRBV23-1 and TRBJ2-5, with 9 bases aligning to TRBD2. TRBV23-1 is known as an ORF, though its function is uncertain. The CDR3 extends over 16 amino acids. V lost 4 bases and J lost 1; bases outside the gene matches: 7. CDR3 residues: CASSRSCGRVQETQYF. CDR3 DNA: TGCGCCAGCAGTCGGAGTTGCGGGAGGGTCCAAGAGACCCAGTACTTC.

V and J are TRBV6-6 and TRBJ1-6; 7 bases line up with TRBD1. The junction had 8 bases not matched to a gene; V was cut back by 2 bases and J by 10 bases. Germline values: CDR1 MNHNY, CDR2 SVGAGI (reference sequence). The CDR3 extends over 15 amino acids. CDR3 loop: CASSYQGGYRSPLHF. Written as DNA, the CDR3 is TGTGCCAGCAGTTACCAGGGGGGGTATCGATCACCCCTCCACTTT.

This sequence joins TRBV30 and TRBJ2-6; D possibly matches TRBD1 or TRBD2 (6 bases each). V lost 1 base and J 0 bases, leaving 7 bases between the germline ends. The CDR3 has 15 amino acids. The germline V gene encodes CDR1 GTSNPN and CDR2 SVGIG (reference sequence). The CDR3 sequence: CAWSGGASGANVLTF. The CDR3 nucleotides read TGTGCCTGGAGTGGGGGGGCCTCTGGGGCCAACGTCCTGACTTTC. Combining the CDR3 with reference TRBV30 and TRBJ2-6 gives the whole variable domain SQTIHQWPATLVQPVGSPLSLECTVEGTSNPNLYWYRQAAGRGLQLLFYSVGIGQISSEVPQNLSASRPQDRQFILSSKKLLLSDSGFYLCAWSGGASGANVLTFGAGSRLTVL.

This clone was detected a few times. The rearrangement joins TRBV5-5 to TRBJ1-4, with D possibly matching TRBD1 (5 bases). Germline loops: CDR1 SGHKS, CDR2 YYEKEE (reference sequence). V was pared by 3 bases and J by 7 bases, with 10 bases between. The CDR3 has 13 residues. As DNA, the CDR3 is TGTGCCAGCAGCTCGACAGCAACTGAAAAACTGTTTTTT. Its translation: CASSSTATEKLFF.

J is TRBJ2-7 and V is TRBV5-1; tentative D call: TRBD1 (6 bases). The CDR3 loop spans 15 amino acids. From germline, CDR1 is SGHRS and CDR2 YFSETQ. The V and J ends lost 4 bases and 0 bases respectively, with 14 bases between them. CDR3 amino acids: CASSLGQSHSYEQYF. The CDR3 DNA sequence: TGCGCCAGCAGCCTCGGACAGTCCCACTCCTACGAGCAGTACTTC.

This rearrangement joins TRBV4-3 to TRBJ2-5; 13 positions match TRBD2. With 0 bases clipped from V and 4 bases from J, the junction kept 2 bases outside the gene matches. The germline V gene has CDR1 LGHNA and CDR2 YSLEER. The CDR3 has 16 amino acids. The CDR3 coding sequence is TGCGCCAGCAGCCAAGAAGGGACTAGCGGGGTAGAGACCCAGTACTTC. It encodes CASSQEGTSGVETQYF.

The chain uses TRBV15 and TRBJ1-6, with D unclear. CDR3 length: 12 amino acids. V shed 0 bases and J shed 13 bases, with 7 bases lying between them. The germline V gene has CDR1 LNHNV and CDR2 YYDKDF (reference sequence). CDR3 protein: CATSRDRRPLHF. CDR3 sequence (DNA): TGTGCCACCAGCAGAGACCGACGGCCCCTCCACTTT.

The chain combines TRBV7-3 with TRBJ2-6; the D gene is possibly TRBD2 (6 bases). The ends were cut back, 8 bases at V and 3 bases at J, with 8 bases in the middle. From germline, CDR1 is SGHTA and CDR2 FQGTGA. The CDR3 is made up of 13 amino acids. CDR3 nucleotide sequence: TGTGCCAGCGGCGGGGTTGGGGCCAACGTCCTGACTTTC. Protein: CASGGVGANVLTF. Together with reference TRBV7-3 and TRBJ2-6, the CDR3 gives the full variable domain: GAGVSQTPSNKVTEKGKYVELRCDPISGHTALYWYRQSLGQGPEFLIYFQGTGAADDSGLPNDRFFAVRPEGSVSTLKIQRTERGDSAVYLCASGGVGANVLTFGAGSRLTVL.

The table lists this clone with a count of one. The chain carries TRBV5-8 and TRBJ1-6; D is unresolved. CDR1 and CDR2 from the germline V gene are SGHTS and YDEGEE. The CDR3 runs to 12 residues. The V end was cut by 2 bases, the J end by 8 bases, with 5 bases between. The DNA for the CDR3 is TGTGCCAGCAGCTTTGGGTATTCACCCCTCCACTTT. Translating gives CASSFGYSPLHF.

The chain recombines TRBV27 with TRBJ2-7, with D tentatively TRBD2 (5 bases). The CDR3 consists of 13 residues. Trimming took off 2 bases at V and 4 bases at J, with 9 bases between the two ends. Per the germline V gene, CDR1 is MNHEY and CDR2 is SMNVEV (reference sequence). The CDR3 loop is CASSLTLAYEQYF. As DNA, the CDR3 is TGTGCCAGCAGTTTAACCTTAGCGTACGAGCAGTACTTC.

The chain couples TRBV5-6 to TRBJ2-4, with D perhaps matching TRBD1 or TRBD2 (5 bases each). CDR3 length: 16 residues. Looked up from germline, CDR1 is SGHDT and CDR2 is YYEEEE. The germline V and J ends were trimmed by 4 bases and 0 bases, with 14 bases remaining between them. Written as DNA, the CDR3 is TGTGCCAGCAGCATGGGACGGACCCTAGCCAAAAACATTCAGTACTTC. Translation gives CASSMGRTLAKNIQYF. Using reference TRBV5-6 and TRBJ2-4 for the parts outside the CDR3, the full variable domain is DAGVTQSPTHLIKTRGQQVTLRCSPKSGHDTVSWYQQALGQGPQFIFQYYEEEERQRGNFPDRFSGHQFPNYSSELNVNALLLGDSALYLCASSMGRTLAKNIQYFGAGTRLSVL.

The V gene is TRBV10-3, the J gene TRBJ1-6; no firm D call. Germline V gene data show CDR1 as ENHRY and CDR2 as SYGVKD. Trimming removed 6 bases at V and 7 bases at J, with 10 bases between. This CDR3 has 13 amino acids. The CDR3 protein is CAIRGPGNSPLHF. The CDR3 bases are TGTGCCATCAGAGGGCCGGGGAATTCACCCCTCCACTTT.

The chain has TRBV25-1 and TRBJ2-5; TRBD1 aligns across 10 bases. CDR1 and CDR2 (germline): MGHDK, SYGVNS. The CDR3 contains 16 residues. The V segment lost 4 bases and the J segment 5 bases; nucleotides outside the gene matches: 10. CDR3: CASSGILGQGKETQYF. In DNA, the CDR3 is TGTGCCAGCAGTGGCATATTGGGACAGGGGAAGGAGACCCAGTACTTC.

In its sample, this clone was seen a few times. V gene TRBV2 combines with J gene TRBJ2-7; D is uncertain. V was shortened by 8 bases and J by 6 bases, with 2 bases between the two germline ends. Germline lookup yields CDR1 SNHLY and CDR2 FYNNEI. The CDR3 loop spans 8 amino acids. Written as DNA, the CDR3 is TGTGCCAGCGGCGAGCAGTACTTC. Amino acid sequence: CASGEQYF.

This rearrangement joins TRBV6-6 to TRBJ1-6, with TRBD1 matching over 8 bases. The CDR3 extends over 14 amino acids. Germline V CDR1 and CDR2: MNHNY, SVGAGI (reference sequence). V was pared by 6 bases and J by 7 bases, with 5 bases of the junction left unmatched. The CDR3 loop is CASSLDRGNSPLHF. The CDR3 coding sequence is TGTGCCAGCAGCCTCGACAGGGGAAATTCACCCCTCCACTTT.

V and J are TRBV10-3 and TRBJ2-6, with a weak D call TRBD1 (7 bases). The CDR3 runs 17 residues. Trimming took off 7 bases at V and 1 base at J, with 17 bases between the two ends. The germline CDR1 and CDR2 sequences are ENHRY and SYGVKD. For the CDR3, the DNA is TGTGCCATCACTAAAAGGAGGGGGCTTTCTGGGGCCAACGTCCTGACTTTC. It translates to CAITKRRGLSGANVLTF.

The CDR3 loop reads CASSLRAEETQYF. The CDR3 DNA follows: TGTGCCAGCAGCTTACGGGCCGAAGAGACCCAGTACTTC. The chain carries TRBV7-9 and TRBJ2-5; D call uncertain. Germline V gene sequence: CDR1 SEHNR, CDR2 FQNEAQ (reference sequence). Deletions cut 2 bases from V and 3 bases from J, with 7 bases between. The CDR3 is 13 amino acids.

Comment on this clone: Other DNA sequences in this sample translate to the same CDR3. The gene calls are TRBV5-1 and TRBJ2-7, with D tentatively TRBD1 (5 bases). The CDR3 is 14 amino acids. Germline V gives CDR1 SGHRS, CDR2 YFSETQ. V dropped 4 bases and J dropped 1 base, with 12 bases sitting between them. In DNA, the CDR3 is TGCGCCAGCAGCCTGTCGCAGGGTTCCTACGAGCAGTACTTC. Its translation is CASSLSQGSYEQYF. Full variable domain (rest looked up from reference TRBV5-1 and TRBJ2-7): KAGVTQTPRYLIKTRGQQVTLSCSPISGHRSVSWYQQTPGQGLQFLFEYFSETQRNKGNFPGRFSGRQFSNSRSEMNVSTLELGDSALYLCASSLSQGSYEQYFGPGTRLTVT.

CDR3 sequence (DNA): TGTGCCAGCAGCTTAGGAACAGGGAACACTGAAGCTTTCTTT. Protein product: CASSLGTGNTEAFF. V usage is TRBV11-2 and J usage is TRBJ1-1; possible D gene TRBD1, 5 bases. The V gene's germline CDR1 is SGHAT and CDR2 FQNNGV. The CDR3 covers 14 residues. The V gene lost 1 base and the J gene lost 1 base, with 7 bases spanning the gap.

This rearrangement joins TRBV7-2 to TRBJ2-5; 7 bases are shared with TRBD2. The germline gives CDR1 SGHTA, CDR2 FQGNSA. V was pared by 1 base and J by 4 bases, with 12 bases of the junction left unmatched. The CDR3 length is 17 residues. The CDR3 DNA follows: TGTGCCAGCAGCTTAGGGGAACAACGACTAGCTGGAGAGACCCAGTACTTC. It translates to CASSLGEQRLAGETQYF.

This clone came up a few times. The chain joins TRBV6-5 to TRBJ2-1, with TRBD2 identical over 10 bases. The V gene end was trimmed by 0 bases and the J gene end by 5 bases; junction bases not matched to a gene: 4. This CDR3 has 16 residues. Looked up from germline, CDR1 is MNHEY and CDR2 is SVGAGI. The DNA for the CDR3 is TGTGCCAGCAGTTACTCGGCTAGCGGGGGAGACAATGAGCAGTTCTTC. It is translated as CASSYSASGGDNEQFF.

Only a few counts were recorded for this clone. The CDR3 DNA reads TGTGCCAGCAGCGCCCGGGACCGAGTCAACACCTTC. It translates to CASSARDRVNTF. V gene TRBV9 combines with J gene TRBJ1-2; D may be TRBD1 (5 bases). With 3 bases removed from V and 12 bases from J, the gap between germline ends came to 15 bases. CDR1 SGDLS and CDR2 YYNGEE come from the germline V gene. The CDR3 contains 12 residues.

The chain carries TRBV10-3 and TRBJ2-7, with a possible D match to TRBD1 (7 bases). V was shortened by 11 bases and J by 2 bases, with 13 bases between the two germline ends. From germline, CDR1 is ENHRY and CDR2 SYGVKD. CDR3 length: 12 residues. CDR3 sequence reads: CAGGDSTYEQYF. The CDR3, as DNA: TGTGCCGGAGGGGACAGTACCTACGAGCAGTACTTC.